These 21 T cell receptor beta chains share one sample of origin, sequenced in a study of regulatory T cells in long-lasting Graves disease. Arm-PCR of CDR3 regions and iRepertoire HTBI primers were the basis on which TCR beta libraries were built. TCRdb re-derived calls from the multiplex PCR reads in MiXCR, one entry per CDR3 protein. The sample consists of around 400,000 distinct CDR3 sequences, around 23% of them appearing once. The sample's time point: persistent/refractory GD, antithyroid drugs over 5 years with positive TRAb. Isolated PBMC RNA provided the starting material for the TCR library. Sequenced here: peripheral blood mononuclear cells (PBMCs), sampled when the disease was refractory, from a patient treated with antithyroid drugs. These receptors were taken from a female donor with Graves disease.

In its sample, this clonotype was seen a few times. A read error may be the cause here, since a much bigger clone is one base away. The chain combines TRBV15 with TRBJ2-5; 7 nucleotides agree with TRBD2. V trimming: 9 bases; J trimming: 5 bases; junction bases outside the gene matches: 9. From germline, CDR1 is LNHNV and CDR2 YYDKDF (reference sequence). The CDR3 consists of 13 residues. This chain's CDR3 is CATSGTGGETQYF. The CDR3 DNA reads as TGTGCCACGAGCGGAACGGGAGGCGAGACCCAGTACTTC.

This clonotype showed up many times. The rearrangement uses TRBV7-2 and TRBJ2-7, with TRBD1 identical over 8 bases. The V gene end was trimmed by 8 bases and the J gene end by 0 bases; junction bases not matched to a gene: 12. The CDR3 sequence is 16 residues long. Germline V gene data show CDR1 as SGHTA and CDR2 as FQGNSA. The CDR3 coding sequence is TGTGCCAGCCACAGGGGGGAAGGACCCCTCTCCTACGAGCAGTACTTC. Amino acid sequence: CASHRGEGPLSYEQYF.

This clonotype was counted only a few times. The chain recombines TRBV20-1 with TRBJ1-1; D perhaps matches TRBD1 (6 bases). Germline V lookup: CDR1 DFQATT, CDR2 SNEGSKA (reference sequence). The V gene lost 1 base and the J gene lost 0 bases, with 12 bases spanning the gap. This CDR3 spans 15 amino acids. The CDR3 here is CSARVQGTMNTEAFF. DNA of the CDR3: TGCAGTGCTAGAGTACAGGGAACCATGAACACTGAAGCTTTCTTT.

The V and J genes are TRBV13 and TRBJ2-3, with TRBD1 as a possible D gene (6 bases). The CDR3 runs 16 residues. V lost 1 base to trimming and J lost 2 bases, with 13 bases between them. Per the germline V gene, CDR1 is PRHDT and CDR2 is FYEKMQ (reference sequence). The CDR3 DNA reads TGTGCCAGCAGCTTAGCCCTGGACAGATACACAGATACGCAGTATTTT. The encoded protein is CASSLALDRYTDTQYF.

The chain is built from TRBV5-4 and TRBJ2-5; 7 nucleotides match TRBD2. The CDR3 loop spans 14 amino acids. Germline V lookup: CDR1 SGHNT, CDR2 YYREEE (reference sequence). V shed 1 base, J shed 4 bases, and the junction held 4 bases outside the gene matches. The CDR3 DNA follows: TGTGCCAGCAGCTTGCCTAGCGGTGCAGAGACCCAGTACTTC. Residues: CASSLPSGAETQYF.

This clonotype has a handful of counts. The V gene is TRBV6-2 or TRBV6-3, the J gene TRBJ2-7; 9 positions agree with TRBD1. The ends lost 5 bases at V and 4 bases at J; junction bases unmatched: 3. This CDR3 is 13 amino acids long. CDR1 is MNHEY, CDR2 SVGEGT, per germline. The CDR3 DNA reads as TGTGCCAGCAGTCACAGGGGGCTATACGAGCAGTACTTC. Its protein product is CASSHRGLYEQYF.

The V and J genes are TRBV5-1 and TRBJ2-7; D gene uncertain. There are 14 residues in the CDR3. V lost 0 bases and J lost 6, with 13 bases in between. Germline CDR1 SGHRS, CDR2 YFSETQ. CDR3 nucleotide sequence: TGCGCCAGCAGCTTGGAGCGAGGTCTAGGCGAGCAGTACTTC. Amino acids: CASSLERGLGEQYF.

Worth noting for this clonotype: This clone may be a read error of a much larger clone one base away. The chain uses TRBV20-1 and TRBJ2-7, with D perhaps TRBD2 (6 bases). CDR3 size: 15 residues. V lost 5 bases to trimming and J lost 2 bases, with 19 bases between them. Per germline, CDR1 DFQATT and CDR2 SNEGSKA (reference sequence). The CDR3 sequence is CSAPAGASDTYEQYF. CDR3 DNA sequence: TGCAGTGCTCCCGCCGGGGCTAGCGACACCTACGAGCAGTACTTC.

This clonotype has just a few counts. The chain recombines TRBV6-1 with TRBJ1-5, with 9 bases that match TRBD1. With V trimmed by 10 bases and J by 0 bases, 10 bases remained unmatched. This CDR3 comprises 16 residues. Germline V gives CDR1 MNHNS, CDR2 SASEGT. The CDR3 reads CANRRWTGDSNQPQHF. For the CDR3, the DNA is TGTGCCAACAGACGTTGGACAGGGGATAGCAATCAGCCCCAGCATTTT.

This clonotype was found many times. V usage is TRBV10-3 and J usage is TRBJ2-5, with TRBD2 matching over 8 bases. The junction had 6 bases not matched to a gene; V was cut back by 3 bases and J by 0 bases. CDR3 length equals 16 residues. CDR1 ENHRY and CDR2 SYGVKD come from the germline V gene. CDR3 sequence: CAISDLTSGHQETQYF. Here the CDR3 DNA reads TGTGCCATCAGTGATTTAACTAGCGGCCACCAAGAGACCCAGTACTTC.

The V gene is TRBV7-3, the J gene TRBJ2-3; possibly TRBD1 for D (6 bases). This CDR3 is built from 15 residues. The ends were cut back, 5 bases at V and 0 bases at J, with 12 bases in the middle. CDR1 is SGHTA and CDR2 is FQGTGA in the germline V gene. In DNA form, the CDR3 reads TGTGCCAGCAGCCCGTTGGGGGCTAGCACAGATACGCAGTATTTT. Amino acid sequence: CASSPLGASTDTQYF.

This clonotype was seen a few times. CDR3 nucleotides: TGTGCCAGCAGCCACCCTCCCCGCAATGAGCAGTTCTTC. It codes for CASSHPPRNEQFF. This rearrangement joins TRBV7-3 to TRBJ2-1; D is uncertain. This CDR3 has 13 residues. Germline lookup yields CDR1 SGHTA and CDR2 FQGTGA. The V end was cut by 5 bases, the J end by 6 bases, with 11 bases between.

Ten or more counts support this clonotype. The chain links TRBV30 to TRBJ1-2; no reliable D call. CDR1 is GTSNPN and CDR2 is SVGIG in the germline V gene (reference sequence). Between the trimmed V and J ends, which lost 2 bases and 4 bases, there was a span of 5 bases. The CDR3 has 11 amino acids. This CDR3 is CAWSLSYGYTF. Here the CDR3 DNA reads TGTGCCTGGAGTCTTAGCTATGGCTACACCTTC.

This clonotype was seen a handful of times. The chain combines TRBV5-4 with TRBJ2-7; 9 positions agree with TRBD2. Per the germline V gene, CDR1 is SGHNT and CDR2 is YYREEE (reference sequence). The CDR3 has 15 residues. Trimming at V came to 0 bases and at J to 7 bases, leaving 8 bases not matched to a gene. CDR3 in amino acids: CASSLGLAELGEQYF. In DNA form, the CDR3 reads TGTGCCAGCAGCTTGGGACTAGCGGAGTTGGGGGAGCAGTACTTC.

This clonotype was seen a handful of times. The rearrangement uses TRBV20-1 and TRBJ2-7; D ambiguous. The CDR3 runs 18 residues. The germline V and J ends were trimmed by 4 bases and 5 bases, with 30 bases remaining between them. The germline CDR1 and CDR2 sequences are DFQATT and SNEGSKA (reference sequence). The CDR3 DNA is TGCAGTGCTACTACATCAAAGGGCCCGACTCCAGCGTACCACGAGCAGTACTTC. Its protein product is CSATTSKGPTPAYHEQYF.

This clonotype was counted ten times or more. The chain uses TRBV20-1 and TRBJ2-7; a possible D gene is TRBD2 (5 bases). The CDR3 spans 13 residues. Trimming removed 6 bases from V and 6 bases from J, with 18 bases in between. The germline V gene encodes CDR1 DFQATT and CDR2 SNEGSKA (reference sequence). The DNA for the CDR3 is TGCAGTGCCGGAGAGAGGTCGGGAAGCGAGCAGTACTTC. Protein: CSAGERSGSEQYF.

The sample holds many counts of this clonotype. The chain joins TRBV11-2 to TRBJ1-1, with unresolved D. Trimming shortened V by 5 bases and J by 4 bases, and 8 bases separated the two germline ends. Germline CDR1 reads SGHAT; CDR2 reads FQNNGV. This CDR3 region has 12 residues. This CDR3 reads CASSHSLTEAFF. In nucleotides, the CDR3 is TGTGCCAGCAGCCACAGCCTCACTGAAGCTTTCTTT.

This clonotype was counted only a few times. The genes are TRBV20-1 and TRBJ1-5; weak D call: TRBD1 (5 bases). This CDR3 has 13 residues. The germline V and J ends were trimmed by 0 bases and 7 bases, with 10 bases remaining between them. Per the germline V gene, CDR1 is DFQATT and CDR2 is SNEGSKA (reference sequence). CDR3 DNA sequence: TGCAGTGCTAGAGACCCTACAGGCCAGCCCCAGCATTTT. Encoded protein: CSARDPTGQPQHF.

The rearrangement joins TRBV5-1 to TRBJ1-1, with D possibly being TRBD1 (6 bases). The CDR3 covers 15 residues. Germline CDR1 SGHRS, CDR2 YFSETQ. Trimming removed 4 bases from V and 3 bases from J, with 16 bases in between. This chain's CDR3 is CASSLGAGHYTEAFF. The CDR3 DNA reads as TGCGCCAGCAGCCTGGGGGCGGGGCACTACACTGAAGCTTTCTTT.

This clonotype came up once. A far larger clone differs by one base, so this is likely a read error. The J gene is TRBJ2-2, the V gene TRBV6-2 or TRBV6-3; D perhaps matches TRBD1 (5 bases). CDR1 and CDR2 (germline): MNHEY, SVGEGT. This CDR3 spans 13 amino acids. The CDR3 bases are TGTGCCGGCAGTTTATGGGGCGGCGGGGAGCTGTTTTTT. Translated: CAGSLWGGGELFF.

The chain carries TRBV6-1 and TRBJ1-2; D uncertain. V lost 1 base and J lost 6, with 9 bases in between. Germline V gives CDR1 MNHNS, CDR2 SASEGT. The CDR3 contains 13 residues. The CDR3 spells CASSEGQVHGYTF. DNA of the CDR3: TGTGCCAGCAGTGAAGGGCAGGTACATGGCTACACCTTC.